Below, one T cell receptor (beta chain) is given with its context. The antigen remains undetermined. Nested PCRs of roughly 15 and 9 cycles, two in total, were run on TCRalpha and TCRbeta cDNA. From its re-call of the 5' RACE reads, TCRdb lists each CDR3 protein once, without DNA. The sample table includes about 350,000 distinct CDR3 sequences. The sample originates from a study of monozygotic twins with inflammatory bowel disease. Whole-study results and caveats: Especially with disease activity, IBD patients shared fewer clonotypes with others than healthy twins did.

This CDR3 has 14 amino acids. CDR1 SGHTA and CDR2 FQGNSA come from the germline V gene. With no T cell sorting beforehand, total RNA was isolated from whole blood. V usage is TRBV7-2 and J usage is TRBJ1-6. The sequenced material came from blood. The sequence was obtained from a human donor with ulcerative colitis or Crohn's disease, or a healthy co-twin of an affected twin (not recorded which). The CDR3 loop reads CASSFAVYNSPLHF.